This T cell receptor (beta chain) stems from a study of blood T cells in healthy people across ages. Each sample had at least 6.5 million PBMCs isolated. Study-wide results and caveats: While age rose, TCR beta diversity per million T cells dropped in a roughly linear way.

Trimming cost V 5 bases and J 15 bases; bases outside gene matches: 8. The CDR3 has 12 amino acids. Comment on this clonotype: Its specificity is unknown.

The authors ran a second PCR of roughly 6 to 12 cycles using a sample-barcoded 5' primer and a J-beta primer mix. TCRdb ran MiXCR on the 5' RACE reads and lists one entry per CDR3 protein. The table shows around 1.5 million distinct CDR3 sequences, with approximately 63% occurring only once. The sequence was obtained from a young man in good health. V and J are TRBV12-3 or TRBV12-4 and TRBJ2-1; 9 nucleotides agree with TRBD2. The specimen was blood. CDR3 loop: CASSPFSGSWFF. The DNA for the CDR3 is TGTGCCAGCAGTCCCTTTAGCGGGAGTTGGTTCTTC.